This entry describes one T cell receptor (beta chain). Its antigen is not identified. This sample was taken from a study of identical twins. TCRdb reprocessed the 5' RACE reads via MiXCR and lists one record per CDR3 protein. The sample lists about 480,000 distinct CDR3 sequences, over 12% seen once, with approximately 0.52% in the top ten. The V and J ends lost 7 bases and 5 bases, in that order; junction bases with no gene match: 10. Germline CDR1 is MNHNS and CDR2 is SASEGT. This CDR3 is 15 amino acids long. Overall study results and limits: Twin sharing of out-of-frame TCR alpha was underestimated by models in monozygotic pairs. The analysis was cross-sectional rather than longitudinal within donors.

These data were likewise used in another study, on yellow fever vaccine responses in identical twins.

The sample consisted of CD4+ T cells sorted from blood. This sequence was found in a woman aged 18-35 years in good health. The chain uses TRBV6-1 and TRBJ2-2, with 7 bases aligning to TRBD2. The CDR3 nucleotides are TGTGCCAGCACCGAGGGAGGGTTGGGGACCGGGGAGCTGTTTTTT. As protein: CASTEGGLGTGELFF.